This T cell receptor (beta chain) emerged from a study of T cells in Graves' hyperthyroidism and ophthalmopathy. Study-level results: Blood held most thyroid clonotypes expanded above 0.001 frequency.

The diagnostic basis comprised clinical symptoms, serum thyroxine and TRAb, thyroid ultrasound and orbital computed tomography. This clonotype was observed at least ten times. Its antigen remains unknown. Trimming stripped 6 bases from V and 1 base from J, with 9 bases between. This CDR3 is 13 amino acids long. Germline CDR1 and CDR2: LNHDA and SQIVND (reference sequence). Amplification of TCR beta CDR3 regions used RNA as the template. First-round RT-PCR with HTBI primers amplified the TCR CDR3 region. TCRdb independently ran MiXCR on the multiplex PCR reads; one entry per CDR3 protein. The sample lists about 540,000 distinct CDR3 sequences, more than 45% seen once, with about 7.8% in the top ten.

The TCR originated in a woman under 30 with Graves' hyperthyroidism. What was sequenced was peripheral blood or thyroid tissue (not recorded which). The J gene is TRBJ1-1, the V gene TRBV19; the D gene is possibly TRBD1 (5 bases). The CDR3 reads CASRRQTNTEAFF. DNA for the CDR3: TGTGCCAGTAGGCGACAGACGAACACTGAAGCTTTCTTT.